This T cell receptor (beta chain) appears in the sequencing data of a study of cytomegalovirus exposure and HLA in healthy donors. The study, taken as a whole, reports: The authors judged a highly shared variant cluster likely a sequencing artifact.

60 Vbeta and 13 Jbeta primers were used in PCR. The method was immunoSEQ multiplex PCR; TCRdb's version includes in-frame clones alone and lacks a portion of them. The sample lists about 110,000 clones, roughly 67% occurring once. The germline CDR1 and CDR2 sequences are SNHLY and FYNNEI. The CDR3 has 17 residues. With V trimmed by 10 bases and J by 3 bases, 15 bases remained unmatched. The count of this clone is one. The antigen remains unidentified. Healthy individuals who donated bone marrow served as the donors. This TCR was sampled from a man aged 35 to 55 in good health and CMV-seronegative. Sequenced material: PBMCs. V and J are TRBV2 and TRBJ1-4; 9 nucleotides line up with TRBD1. This CDR3 is CATIRTGDGMANEKLFF. Written as DNA, the CDR3 is TGTGCCACTATCAGGACAGGGGATGGTATGGCTAATGAAAAACTGTTTTTT.